These 13 T cell receptor beta chains originate from one sample sequenced in a study of graft-versus-host responses after intestinal transplantation. TCRdb's copy holds only in-frame clones and misses some; the assay was immunoSEQ multiplex PCR. Here the sample spans roughly 92,000 clones, approximately 87% being singletons. What these receptors recognize is not known. The specimen comprised unstimulated CD4+ T cells sorted from spleen or lymph node cells, sampled before intestinal transplant. These receptors were taken from a human donor who received an intestinal transplant.

The rearrangement joins TRBV5-6 to TRBJ1-2, with D tentatively TRBD1 (6 bases). There are 14 residues in the CDR3. Deletions cut 4 bases from V and 4 bases from J, with 14 bases between. From germline, CDR1 is SGHDT and CDR2 YYEEEE. CDR3: CASSVQGQTYGYTF. The DNA for the CDR3 is TGTGCCAGCAGCGTCCAGGGGCAGACCTATGGCTACACCTTC.

The count of this clone is one. The V and J genes are TRBV19 and TRBJ1-2; TRBD1 aligns across 9 bases. This CDR3 region has 14 residues. The germline gives CDR1 LNHDA, CDR2 SQIVND (reference sequence). J gave up 0 bases and V 6 bases, and 2 bases lay outside the gene matches. CDR3 region: CASRTGGPNYGYTF. The DNA of the CDR3 is TGTGCCAGTAGGACAGGGGGACCTAACTATGGCTACACCTTC.

The chain recombines TRBV29-1 with TRBJ2-3, with D possibly being TRBD1 (5 bases). V gave up 7 bases and J gave up 0 bases, with 8 bases separating them. CDR3 length: 12 residues. CDR1 and CDR2 (germline): SQVTM, ANQGSEA. CDR3 protein: CSGGGSTDTQYF. The DNA of the CDR3 is TGCAGCGGGGGCGGAAGCACAGATACGCAGTATTTT.

V gene TRBV19 combines with J gene TRBJ2-6, with D unclear. V lost 5 bases and J 0 bases, leaving 8 bases between the germline ends. CDR3 length equals 15 residues. The V gene's germline CDR1 is LNHDA and CDR2 SQIVND (reference sequence). The CDR3 spells CASSPPHSGANVLTF. The CDR3 DNA reads as TGTGCCAGTAGTCCCCCCCACTCTGGGGCCAACGTCCTGACTTTC.

This clone was counted a single time. The rearrangement uses TRBV14 and TRBJ2-7, with TRBD2 matching 7 bases. Trimming cost V 1 base and J 4 bases; bases outside gene matches: 7. This CDR3 comprises 15 residues. The germline V gene encodes CDR1 SGHDN and CDR2 FVKESK. This chain's CDR3 is CASSQGPAGRYEQYF. The CDR3 nucleotides read TGTGCCAGCAGCCAAGGTCCAGCGGGGAGGTACGAGCAGTACTTC.

This chain joins TRBV7-9 and TRBJ2-2, with D maybe TRBD1 (6 bases). The CDR3 loop spans 15 amino acids. The germline gives CDR1 SEHNR, CDR2 FQNEAQ (reference sequence). Trimming stripped 5 bases from V and 4 bases from J, with 14 bases between. Here the CDR3 reads CASSIPTGLTGELFF. DNA for the CDR3: TGTGCCAGCAGCATACCAACAGGGCTCACCGGGGAGCTGTTTTTT. Full variable domain (rest looked up from reference TRBV7-9 and TRBJ2-2): DTGVSQNPRHKITKRGQNVTFRCDPISEHNRLYWYRQTLGQGPEFLTYFQNEAQLEKSRLLSDRFSAERPKGSFSTLEIQRTEQGDSAMYLCASSIPTGLTGELFFGEGSRLTVL.

V usage is TRBV11-2 and J usage is TRBJ2-7; 7 bases map to TRBD2. After removal of 5 bases from V and 4 bases from J, the junction contained 11 bases not matched to a gene. CDR1 is SGHAT, CDR2 FQNNGV, per germline. The CDR3 has 15 amino acids. The CDR3 nucleotides are TGTGCCAGCAGCCCGCTGGGAGCGGGGCGATACGAGCAGTACTTC. Translation: CASSPLGAGRYEQYF. Combining the CDR3 with reference TRBV11-2 and TRBJ2-7 gives the whole variable domain EAGVAQSPRYKIIEKRQSVAFWCNPISGHATLYWYQQILGQGPKLLIQFQNNGVVDDSQLPKDRFSAERLKGVDSTLKIQPAKLEDSAVYLCASSPLGAGRYEQYFGPGTRLTVT.

The genes are TRBV7-9 and TRBJ1-1, with a tentative D call TRBD1 (5 bases). Germline CDR1 SEHNR, CDR2 FQNEAQ (reference sequence). The CDR3 has 12 amino acids. Trimming removed 3 bases from V and 4 bases from J, with 6 bases in between. In DNA form, the CDR3 reads TGTGCCAGCAGCTTCAGGGTCACTGAAGCTTTCTTT. Translation: CASSFRVTEAFF.

The genes are TRBV7-8 and TRBJ2-7; 11 nucleotides match TRBD2. The CDR3 extends over 15 amino acids. J lost 5 bases, V lost 2 bases, and 5 bases had no gene match. Germline lookup yields CDR1 SGHVS and CDR2 FQNEAQ. The CDR3 DNA reads as TGTGCCAGCAGCTTACCCGGGACTAGCGGTAACGAGCAGTACTTC. This translates into CASSLPGTSGNEQYF.

The chain carries TRBV29-1 and TRBJ2-3; D remains ambiguous. V lost 0 bases, J lost 0 bases, and 4 bases lay in between. This CDR3 region has 13 residues. Germline-derived CDR1 and CDR2 are SQVTM and ANQGSEA. The CDR3 DNA follows: TGCAGCGTTGAAGATCGTAGCACAGATACGCAGTATTTT. Protein product: CSVEDRSTDTQYF.

This chain connects TRBV5-8 to TRBJ2-7, with D unclear. V gave up 1 base and J gave up 4 bases, with 3 bases separating them. Germline CDR1 is SGHTS and CDR2 is YDEGEE. The CDR3 consists of 11 residues. Here the CDR3 reads CASSLYYEQYF. CDR3 coding DNA: TGTGCCAGCAGCTTGTATTACGAGCAGTACTTC.

The V and J genes are TRBV7-3 and TRBJ1-2, with a possible D match to TRBD1 (6 bases). V was shortened by 5 bases and J by 8 bases, with 15 bases between the two germline ends. In germline, CDR1 is SGHTA, CDR2 FQGTGA. The CDR3 totals 13 residues. The CDR3 is CASSRGGGYGYTF. CDR3 coding DNA: TGTGCCAGCAGCCGGGGGGGCGGGTACGGCTACACCTTC.

The V call is TRBV7-8, the J call TRBJ1-1; 8 positions agree with TRBD1. The germline CDR1 and CDR2 sequences are SGHVS and FQNEAQ. J lost 1 base, V lost 4 bases, and 11 bases had no gene match. The CDR3 has 17 residues. The chain's CDR3 is CASSSSRTGRKNTEAFF. The CDR3 DNA reads TGTGCCAGCAGCTCAAGCCGGACAGGGCGAAAGAACACTGAAGCTTTCTTT. The full variable domain, rest sourced from reference TRBV7-8 and TRBJ1-1, is GAGVSQSPRYKVAKRGQDVALRCDPISGHVSLFWYQQALGQGPEFLTYFQNEAQLDKSGLPSDRFFAERPEGSVSTLKIQRTQQEDSAVYLCASSSSRTGRKNTEAFFGQGTRLTVV.